This T cell receptor (beta chain) is drawn from a study of T cells in Graves' hyperthyroidism and ophthalmopathy. The V gene's germline CDR1 is SGHTA and CDR2 FQGNSA. Trimming shortened V by 5 bases and J by 4 bases, and 15 bases separated the two germline ends. The CDR3 has 14 amino acids. What was amplified from RNA transcripts were TCR beta CDR3 regions. Using the HTBI primer set, a first-round RT-PCR was run on the TCR CDR3. TCRdb itself ran the multiplex PCR reads through MiXCR, one entry per CDR3 protein. This sample has a few hundred thousand distinct CDR3 sequences, with about 43% found just once. Ten or more counts support this clonotype. Its cognate antigen is unknown. Overall study results and limits: In the blood, most expanded thyroid clonotypes above 0.001 appeared as well. Ophthalmopathy was model-predicted a median approximately six months pre-onset.

The source material was peripheral blood or thyroid tissue (not recorded which). The chain uses TRBV7-2 and TRBJ2-7, with a weak D call TRBD2 (5 bases). This clonotype was obtained from a young woman with Graves' hyperthyroidism. CDR3 residues: CASSRAAELYEQYF. Here the CDR3 DNA reads TGTGCCAGCAGCCGTGCAGCGGAACTATACGAGCAGTACTTC.